This TCR beta chain was recorded in a study of CD8+ T cells in alopecia areata. Extraction and reverse transcription of RNA yielded cDNA as the sequencing template. Measured with immunoSEQ multiplex PCR; TCRdb has only the in-frame clones, and not every one. The data show 190,000 or so clones, with roughly 50% seen just once and roughly 12% held by the top ten. Study results and limitations: Compared with normal scalp, lesional scalp had higher clonality and more expanded CD8+ clones.

Treatment specified: oral pan-JAK inhibitor, 5-10 mg twice daily. The ends were cut back, 2 bases at V and 1 base at J, with 8 bases in the middle. Germline CDR1 GTSNPN, CDR2 SVGIG (reference sequence). This CDR3 contains 13 residues. The count of this clone is one. Its antigen is as yet unknown. The sequence came from a human donor with alopecia areata. This sequence joins TRBV30 and TRBJ1-1, with D uncertain. This sample comprised CD8+ T cells sorted from blood, obtained at week 24, from a patient treated with tofacitinib. The CDR3 is CAWSRVGNTEAFF. The DNA of the CDR3 is TGTGCCTGGAGTAGGGTGGGGAACACTGAAGCTTTCTTT.